These 18 T cell receptor beta chains originate from one sample sequenced in a study of cytomegalovirus exposure and HLA in healthy donors. PCR primers comprised 60 Vbeta and 13 Jbeta primers. Only in-frame clones appear in the TCRdb table, and some are missing; sequencing was by immunoSEQ multiplex PCR. The sample has 150,000 to 180,000 clones; approximately 80% are singletons. The sequenced material came from PBMCs. The receptors derive from a woman aged 40-49 years in good health and CMV-seronegative.

This rearrangement joins TRBV5-1 to TRBJ2-1; D is perhaps TRBD1 (5 bases). The CDR3 runs 16 residues. The V gene's germline CDR1 is SGHRS and CDR2 YFSETQ. Trimming shortened V by 0 bases and J by 4 bases, and 14 bases separated the two germline ends. CDR3 amino acids: CASSLGVPGIYNEQFF. Written as DNA, the CDR3 is TGCGCCAGCAGCTTGGGCGTCCCAGGGATTTACAATGAGCAGTTCTTC.

In nucleotides, the CDR3 is TGTGCCAGTAGTCTCGACAGGGGCTATGGCTACACCTTC. Its translation: CASSLDRGYGYTF. The chain joins TRBV19 to TRBJ1-2; 8 bases are shared with TRBD1. This CDR3 region has 13 residues. V was pared by 5 bases and J by 4 bases, with 3 bases of the junction left unmatched. Looked up from germline, CDR1 is LNHDA and CDR2 is SQIVND (reference sequence). Combining the CDR3 with reference TRBV19 and TRBJ1-2 gives the whole variable domain DGGITQSPKYLFRKEGQNVTLSCEQNLNHDAMYWYRQDPGQGLRLIYYSQIVNDFQKGDIAEGYSVSREKKESFPLTVTSAQKNPTAFYLCASSLDRGYGYTFGSGTRLTVV.

This sequence joins TRBV10-3 and TRBJ2-3, with TRBD2 matching over 16 bases. V shed 8 bases, J shed 0 bases, and the junction held 5 bases outside the gene matches. In germline, CDR1 is ENHRY, CDR2 SYGVKD. The CDR3 extends over 17 amino acids. CDR3 amino acids: CAIGGLAGGSSTDTQYF. The CDR3 DNA sequence: TGTGCCATCGGGGGACTAGCGGGGGGGTCTAGCACAGATACGCAGTATTTT.

V is TRBV27 and J is TRBJ2-5, with TRBD2 matching over 9 bases. This CDR3 region has 17 residues. Per germline, CDR1 MNHEY and CDR2 SMNVEV (reference sequence). Losses at the gene ends were 3 bases for V and 2 bases for J; bases not matched to a gene: 10. This CDR3 is CASSFRLSLAGQETQYF. The CDR3 DNA reads as TGTGCCAGCAGTTTTAGGCTTTCGCTAGCGGGACAAGAGACCCAGTACTTC.

This sequence joins TRBV7-2 and TRBJ2-4; 11 positions match TRBD2. CDR1 is SGHTA and CDR2 is FQGNSA in the germline V gene. Trimming cost V 5 bases and J 6 bases; bases outside gene matches: 3. The CDR3 is made up of 14 amino acids. Here the CDR3 reads CASSTGLAVNIQYF. CDR3 nucleotide sequence: TGTGCCAGCAGCACGGGACTAGCGGTAAACATTCAGTACTTC. The variable domain in full, with the rest retrieved from reference TRBV7-2 and TRBJ2-4, is GAGVSQSPSNKVTEKGKDVELRCDPISGHTALYWYRQSLGQGLEFLIYFQGNSAPDKSGLPSDRFSAERTGGSVSTLTIQRTQQEDSAVYLCASSTGLAVNIQYFGAGTRLSVL.

The rearrangement uses TRBV4-2 and TRBJ1-4, with D tentatively TRBD1 (6 bases). This CDR3 spans 12 amino acids. Germline CDR1 is LGHNA and CDR2 is YNFKEQ. V dropped 0 bases and J dropped 12 bases, with 8 bases sitting between them. CDR3 region: CASSQEGGQLFF. In DNA, the CDR3 is TGTGCCAGCAGCCAAGAAGGGGGACAACTGTTTTTT.

The chain couples TRBV4-1 to TRBJ1-2, with D tentatively TRBD1 (6 bases). The CDR3 length is 16 residues. Per the germline V gene, CDR1 is MGHRA and CDR2 is YSYEKL. Trimming shortened V by 1 base and J by 4 bases, and 16 bases separated the two germline ends. The CDR3 sequence: CASSQAGEGGTYGYTF. As DNA, the CDR3 is TGCGCCAGCAGCCAAGCGGGGGAGGGGGGGACCTATGGCTACACCTTC.

The gene calls are TRBV6-6 and TRBJ2-2; TRBD2 matches 9 bases. The V segment lost 8 bases and the J segment 6 bases; nucleotides outside the gene matches: 7. This CDR3 comprises 14 residues. Looked up from germline, CDR1 is MNHNY and CDR2 is SVGAGI (reference sequence). The CDR3 coding sequence is TGTGCCAGCTGGGCGGGAGGGCCTCCCGGGGAGCTGTTTTTT. Protein: CASWAGGPPGELFF.

The sample holds a few counts of this clone. The CDR3 bases are TGTGCCATCAGTGAGCCGGGACAGGGGGATGGCTACACCTTC. This translates into CAISEPGQGDGYTF. The chain joins TRBV10-3 to TRBJ1-2, with TRBD1 matching 11 bases. The CDR3 totals 14 residues. Germline CDR1 ENHRY, CDR2 SYGVKD. The junction had 2 bases not matched to a gene; V was cut back by 2 bases and J by 6 bases.

The rearrangement joins TRBV5-6 to TRBJ2-1, with TRBD2 matching 15 bases. J gave up 4 bases and V 2 bases, and 4 bases lay outside the gene matches. The CDR3 spans 17 residues. CDR1 is SGHDT, CDR2 YYEEEE, per germline. The DNA of the CDR3 is TGTGCCAGCAGCTTTGGACTAGCGGGGGGGCTTTACAATGAGCAGTTCTTC. It specifies CASSFGLAGGLYNEQFF.

V is TRBV28 and J is TRBJ1-2; 7 nucleotides line up with TRBD1. Losses at the gene ends were 1 base for V and 6 bases for J; bases not matched to a gene: 8. CDR1 MDHEN and CDR2 SYDVKM come from the germline V gene. The CDR3 is made up of 15 amino acids. The CDR3 loop reads CASSLLRDSRDGYTF. The CDR3 DNA follows: TGTGCCAGCAGTTTATTGAGGGACAGCCGGGATGGCTACACCTTC.

In its sample, this clone was seen a few times. The V gene is TRBV5-1, the J gene TRBJ2-5; D gene unclear. Trimming pared 0 bases from V and 2 bases from J, leaving 2 bases between. Germline CDR1 and CDR2: SGHRS and YFSETQ. The CDR3 covers 12 residues. The CDR3 coding sequence is TGCGCCAGCAGCTTGGCACAAGAGACCCAGTACTTC. Its translation: CASSLAQETQYF.

The chain has TRBV6-5 and TRBJ1-3; D ambiguous. Germline V gene lookup returns CDR1 MNHEY and CDR2 SVGAGI. The CDR3 spans 14 residues. V shed 6 bases and J shed 0 bases, with 9 bases lying between them. The CDR3 here is CASRTLGSGNTIYF. The CDR3 region has the DNA TGTGCCAGCAGGACACTGGGCTCTGGAAACACCATATATTTT.

The V call is TRBV2, the J call TRBJ1-1; weak D call: TRBD1 (6 bases). This CDR3 is 13 amino acids long. CDR1 SNHLY and CDR2 FYNNEI come from the germline V gene. Trimming shortened V by 0 bases and J by 8 bases, and 10 bases separated the two germline ends. The CDR3 reads CASSEAGRGEAFF. CDR3 in DNA: TGTGCCAGCAGTGAAGCGGGTAGGGGGGAAGCTTTCTTT. Complete variable domain (other parts from reference TRBV2 and TRBJ1-1): EPEVTQTPSHQVTQMGQEVILRCVPISNHLYFYWYRQILGQKVEFLVSFYNNEISEKSEIFDDQFSVERPDGSNFTLKIRSTKLEDSAMYFCASSEAGRGEAFFGQGTRLTVV.

The V call is TRBV28, the J call TRBJ1-1; no clear D. The germline V gene encodes CDR1 MDHEN and CDR2 SYDVKM. Trimming left V 3 bases short and J 7 bases short, with 21 bases between. There are 16 residues in the CDR3. The DNA of the CDR3 is TGTGCCAGCAGTTTGGCCTCCCTAGGAAAGGATCATGAAGCTTTCTTT. Its protein product is CASSLASLGKDHEAFF.

The J gene is TRBJ1-1, the V gene TRBV11-2; D is ambiguous. Germline V gene lookup returns CDR1 SGHAT and CDR2 FQNNGV. Trimming left V 2 bases short and J 5 bases short, with 9 bases between. The CDR3 is 13 amino acids. The CDR3 here is CASSLNGRTEAFF. For the CDR3, the DNA is TGTGCCAGCAGCTTAAATGGGAGAACTGAAGCTTTCTTT.

The CDR3 bases are TGCGCCAGCAGTGAGTCCGCTAGCGGGAGAGAGACCCAGTACTTC. Residues: CASSESASGRETQYF. The chain uses TRBV10-1 and TRBJ2-5; 10 nucleotides line up with TRBD2. V trimming: 0 bases; J trimming: 4 bases; junction bases outside the gene matches: 2. The germline CDR1 and CDR2 sequences are WNHNN and SYGVQD (reference sequence). The CDR3 totals 15 residues.

V is TRBV7-9 and J is TRBJ1-1; possible D gene TRBD1, 5 bases. CDR3 length equals 14 residues. Germline V gene data show CDR1 as SEHNR and CDR2 as FQNEAQ (reference sequence). Trimming stripped 1 base from V and 6 bases from J, with 12 bases between. For the CDR3, the DNA is TGTGCCAGCAGCTTAGTTGCTCGGGGGTCTGAAGCTTTCTTT. Protein: CASSLVARGSEAFF.